The clone carrying this TCR beta chain occurred a few times. This sample is part of a study of blood T cell repertoires in COVID-19. Overall study: PBMCs, B-cell-depleted T cells, or T cells provided the cDNA or gDNA that made up the material.

Measured with immunoSEQ multiplex PCR; TCRdb has only the in-frame clones, and not every one. The top ten hold less than 20% of the sample, which has about 190,000 clones, approximately 73% seen once. This CDR3 is 14 amino acids long. The V end was cut by 0 bases, the J end by 7 bases, with 12 bases between. The germline CDR1 and CDR2 sequences are LGHNA and YSLEER. This study enrolled people aged about 18 to 95 from around 25 US geographic areas. Assignment of participants to cohorts was predicated upon participant-reported clinical history. Sequencing input: PBMCs or T cells enriched from blood (not recorded which). The V call is TRBV4-3, the J call TRBJ1-2; D is unclear. This clonotype was sampled from a woman aged 50 to 60 with acute COVID-19. CDR3 bases: TGCGCCAGCAGCCAAGAAACCATCTCCAGTGGCTACACCTTC. Its translation is CASSQETISSGYTF.